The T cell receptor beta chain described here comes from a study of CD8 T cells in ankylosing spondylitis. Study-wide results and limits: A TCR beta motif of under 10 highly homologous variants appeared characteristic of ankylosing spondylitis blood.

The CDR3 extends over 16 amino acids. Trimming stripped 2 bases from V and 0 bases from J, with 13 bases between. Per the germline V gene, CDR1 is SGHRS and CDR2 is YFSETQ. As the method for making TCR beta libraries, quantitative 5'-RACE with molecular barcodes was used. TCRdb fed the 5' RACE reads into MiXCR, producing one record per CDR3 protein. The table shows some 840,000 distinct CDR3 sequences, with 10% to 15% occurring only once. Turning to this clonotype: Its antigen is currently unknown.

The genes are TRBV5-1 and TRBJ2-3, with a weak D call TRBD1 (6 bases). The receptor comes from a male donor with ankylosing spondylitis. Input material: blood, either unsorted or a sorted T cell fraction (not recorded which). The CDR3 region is CASSLGTFISTDTQYF. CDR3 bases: TGCGCCAGCAGCTTAGGGACATTTATAAGCACAGATACGCAGTATTTT.